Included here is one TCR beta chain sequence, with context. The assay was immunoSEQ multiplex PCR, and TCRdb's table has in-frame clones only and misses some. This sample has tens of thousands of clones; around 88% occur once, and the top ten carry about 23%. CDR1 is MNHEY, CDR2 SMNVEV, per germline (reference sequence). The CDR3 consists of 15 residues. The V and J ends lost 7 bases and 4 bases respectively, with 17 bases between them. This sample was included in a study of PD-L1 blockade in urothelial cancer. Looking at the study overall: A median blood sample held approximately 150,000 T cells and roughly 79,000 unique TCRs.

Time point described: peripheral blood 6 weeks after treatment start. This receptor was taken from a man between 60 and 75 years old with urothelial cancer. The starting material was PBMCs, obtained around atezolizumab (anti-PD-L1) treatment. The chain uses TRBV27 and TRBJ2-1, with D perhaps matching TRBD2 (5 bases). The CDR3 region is CASIGGSFGYNEQFF. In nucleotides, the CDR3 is TGTGCCAGCATAGGAGGATCATTCGGTTACAATGAGCAGTTCTTC.